The 23 T cell receptor beta chains below come from one sample, sequenced in a study of Ad26.COV2.S vaccination and SARS-CoV-2 variants. This sample's treatment: approximately 18 received Ad26.COV2.S at low or high dose, single or two shots; 5 received placebo; per-sample allocation not given. At day 63 after the first vaccine or placebo injection, samples were drawn. Using immunoSEQ multiplex PCR, the repertoire was profiled, and TCRdb retains in-frame clones only, with some absent. Here the sample spans some 450,000 clones, 80% to 95% being singletons. The sequencing here drew on peripheral blood, taken in a trial of Ad26.COV2.S vaccine versus placebo. The receptors shown here come from a person between 18 and 65 years old who received the Ad26.COV2.S COVID-19 vaccine or a placebo.

This rearrangement joins TRBV7-2 to TRBJ2-1; D remains ambiguous. CDR3 length: 14 residues. V lost 5 bases, J lost 10 bases, and 18 bases lay in between. In germline, CDR1 is SGHTA, CDR2 FQGNSA. The CDR3 spells CASSQEAANIEQFF. As DNA, the CDR3 is TGTGCCAGCAGCCAAGAAGCAGCGAATATAGAGCAGTTCTTC. The full variable domain, rest sourced from reference TRBV7-2 and TRBJ2-1, is GAGVSQSPSNKVTEKGKDVELRCDPISGHTALYWYRQSLGQGLEFLIYFQGNSAPDKSGLPSDRFSAERTGGSVSTLTIQRTQQEDSAVYLCASSQEAANIEQFFGPGTRLTVL.

This chain links TRBV5-6 with TRBJ2-1; D might be TRBD1 or TRBD2, each matching 5 bases. Trimming took 0 bases from V and 1 from J, leaving 11 bases between them. The CDR3 is 16 residues long. Germline lookup yields CDR1 SGHDT and CDR2 YYEEEE. The CDR3 DNA follows: TGTGCCAGCAGCTTGGGTGTGGGGGTGTCCTACAATGAGCAGTTCTTC. This sequence encodes CASSLGVGVSYNEQFF.

The genes are TRBV6-2 or TRBV6-3 and TRBJ2-1, with D hard to call. Germline-derived CDR1 and CDR2 are MNHEY and SVGEGT. The CDR3 spans 13 residues. V lost 0 bases and J 10 bases, leaving 10 bases between the germline ends. DNA of the CDR3: TGTGCCAGCAGTTACTCGAGTAGCCGGGAGCAGTTCTTC. Translating it yields CASSYSSSREQFF.

J is TRBJ1-2 and V is TRBV6-1, with D perhaps matching TRBD1 (5 bases). Looked up from germline, CDR1 is MNHNS and CDR2 is SASEGT. Trimming left V 3 bases short and J 4 bases short, with 12 bases between. CDR3 length: 14 residues. In DNA, the CDR3 is TGTGCCAGCAGTGACAAAGGGGCTGGCTATGGCTACACCTTC. It encodes CASSDKGAGYGYTF.

The rearrangement uses TRBV27 and TRBJ2-7, with 8 bases that match TRBD1. J gave up 7 bases and V 6 bases, and 14 bases lay outside the gene matches. Germline V gene data show CDR1 as MNHEY and CDR2 as SMNVEV (reference sequence). The CDR3 covers 15 residues. The CDR3 here is CASSPDRGFVGEQYF. The CDR3 bases are TGTGCCAGCAGCCCCGACAGGGGATTCGTGGGAGAGCAGTACTTC.

This clone was seen more than once but under ten times. This chain uses TRBV12-5 with TRBJ1-2; the D gene is possibly TRBD1 (6 bases). The CDR3 extends over 12 amino acids. CDR1 and CDR2 from the germline V gene are LGHNT and FRNRAP. V was trimmed by 5 bases and J by 5 bases, leaving 9 bases between them. The CDR3: CASGPTGYGYTF. The CDR3 coding sequence is TGTGCTAGTGGTCCGACAGGATATGGCTACACCTTC.

J is TRBJ1-1 and V is TRBV27; D uncertain. Germline CDR1 is MNHEY and CDR2 is SMNVEV (reference sequence). Trimming cost V 7 bases and J 1 base, with 4 bases left between them. The CDR3 covers 11 residues. CDR3 in amino acids: CASIGNTEAFF. The CDR3 DNA follows: TGTGCCAGCATCGGGAACACTGAAGCTTTCTTT.

This chain joins TRBV27 and TRBJ1-5, with D possibly matching TRBD1 (5 bases). Germline V lookup: CDR1 MNHEY, CDR2 SMNVEV (reference sequence). The V end lost 6 bases, the J end lost 0 bases, and 12 bases lay between the germline ends. This CDR3 is 15 amino acids long. CDR3 loop: CASSPDSGSNQPQHF. The DNA for the CDR3 is TGTGCCAGCAGCCCCGACAGTGGTAGCAATCAGCCCCAGCATTTT.

This chain joins TRBV7-9 and TRBJ2-3, with D maybe TRBD2 (5 bases). The CDR3 totals 17 residues. The germline V gene has CDR1 SEHNR and CDR2 FQNEAQ (reference sequence). The V gene lost 2 bases and the J gene lost 2 bases, with 17 bases spanning the gap. The chain's CDR3 is CASSLPLLGEATDTQYF. The CDR3 DNA sequence: TGTGCCAGCAGCTTACCCCTATTGGGAGAGGCCACAGATACGCAGTATTTT.

V and J are TRBV29-1 and TRBJ1-4, with a tentative D call TRBD1 (5 bases). Trimming left V 4 bases short and J 8 bases short, with 14 bases between. The germline V gene encodes CDR1 SQVTM and CDR2 ANQGSEA. CDR3 length: 13 amino acids. CDR3 coding DNA: TGCAGCGTTGGGGGACCCCTGGAGGAAAAACTGTTTTTT. It encodes CSVGGPLEEKLFF.

The rearrangement uses TRBV5-1 and TRBJ2-1, with D perhaps matching TRBD1 or TRBD2 (5 bases each). CDR3 size: 15 residues. In germline, CDR1 is SGHRS, CDR2 YFSETQ. V was cut by 0 bases and J by 5 bases, with 12 bases left in between. CDR3 sequence (DNA): TGCGCCAGCAGCTTGGGAGGGACCCCAGACAATGAGCAGTTCTTC. Translated, it gives CASSLGGTPDNEQFF.

J is TRBJ2-7 and V is TRBV6-1, with 12 bases aligning to TRBD1. The V segment lost 0 bases and the J segment 5 bases; nucleotides outside the gene matches: 5. CDR3 size: 16 residues. Germline CDR1 MNHNS, CDR2 SASEGT. The CDR3 protein is CASSEAAGQGAHEQYF. CDR3 in DNA: TGTGCCAGCAGTGAAGCCGCGGGACAGGGGGCCCACGAGCAGTACTTC.

The chain combines TRBV6-1 with TRBJ2-5; 9 nucleotides agree with TRBD1. This CDR3 is 15 amino acids long. Per the germline V gene, CDR1 is MNHNS and CDR2 is SASEGT. After removal of 2 bases from V and 2 bases from J, the junction contained 3 bases not matched to a gene. The CDR3 region has the DNA TGTGCCAGCAGTGAACGGGGACAGGGACAAGAGACCCAGTACTTC. Protein product: CASSERGQGQETQYF.

The chain joins TRBV6-4 to TRBJ2-7; D is uncertain. V lost 9 bases and J lost 0, with 3 bases in between. The CDR3 sequence is 10 residues long. CDR1 and CDR2 (germline): MRHNA, SNTAGT. This CDR3 reads CARPSYEQYF. CDR3 bases: TGTGCCAGGCCCTCCTACGAGCAGTACTTC.

The rearrangement links TRBV28 to TRBJ1-5, with TRBD1 identical over 8 bases. This CDR3 has 14 amino acids. Trimming removed 2 bases from V and 6 bases from J; junction bases left unmatched: 3. Per the germline V gene, CDR1 is MDHEN and CDR2 is SYDVKM. The CDR3 protein is CASSLQDRAQPQHF. For the CDR3, the DNA is TGTGCCAGCAGTTTACAGGACAGGGCTCAGCCCCAGCATTTT.

V and J are TRBV11-1 and TRBJ2-7; 10 bases are shared with TRBD1. Germline trimming cut 5 bases from V and 3 bases from J; bases unmatched to any gene: 4. CDR1 is SGHAT, CDR2 FQDESV, per germline (reference sequence). The CDR3 contains 14 residues. CDR3 in DNA: TGTGCCAGCAGCGTCGGACAGGGGGACTACGAGCAGTACTTC. It encodes CASSVGQGDYEQYF.

V usage is TRBV6-5 and J usage is TRBJ1-2; the D gene is possibly TRBD1 (6 bases). The germline gives CDR1 MNHEY, CDR2 SVGAGI. The ends were cut back, 0 bases at V and 12 bases at J, with 23 bases in the middle. CDR3 size: 16 residues. Here the CDR3 reads CASSYSSGFGQNIHTF. The CDR3, as DNA: TGTGCCAGCAGTTACTCTTCCGGCTTTGGACAGAACATCCACACCTTC.

The chain recombines TRBV25-1 with TRBJ1-6; D gene unclear. V lost 3 bases to trimming and J lost 6 bases, with 12 bases between them. The germline gives CDR1 MGHDK, CDR2 SYGVNS. CDR3 length: 15 residues. CDR3 DNA: TGTGCCAGCAGTGACCTCCACGGAGTTAATTCACCCCTCCACTTT. This sequence encodes CASSDLHGVNSPLHF.

The CDR3 DNA is TGTGCCAGCAGCCAAGATTGGGACCCTACCAGTGAGCAGTTCTTC. Its translation: CASSQDWDPTSEQFF. J is TRBJ2-1 and V is TRBV3-1 (or the pseudogene TRBV3-2), with D perhaps TRBD1 or TRBD2 (5 bases each). Germline CDR1 reads LGHDT; CDR2 reads YNNKEL (reference sequence). Trimming shortened V by 0 bases and J by 9 bases, and 15 bases separated the two germline ends. The CDR3 consists of 15 residues.

V and J are TRBV4-2 and TRBJ1-2; D ambiguous. The germline V and J ends were trimmed by 0 bases and 4 bases, with 15 bases remaining between them. Germline CDR1 and CDR2: LGHNA and YNFKEQ. The CDR3 has 16 amino acids. This CDR3 reads CASSQEVFDNPYGYTF. CDR3 DNA: TGTGCCAGCAGCCAAGAAGTTTTTGACAATCCCTATGGCTACACCTTC.

The CDR3 loop reads CASRSSGRDTQYF. CDR3 in DNA: TGTGCCAGCAGATCTAGCGGGAGGGATACGCAGTATTTT. The chain is built from TRBV28 and TRBJ2-3; 11 positions match TRBD2. In germline, CDR1 is MDHEN, CDR2 SYDVKM. The CDR3 sequence is 13 residues long. The V gene end was trimmed by 6 bases and the J gene end by 6 bases; junction bases not matched to a gene: 2.

The rearrangement uses TRBV5-1 and TRBJ2-3; 13 nucleotides agree with TRBD2. In germline, CDR1 is SGHRS, CDR2 YFSETQ. This CDR3 spans 17 amino acids. The ends lost 4 bases at V and 3 bases at J; junction bases unmatched: 8. The CDR3 DNA sequence: TGCGCCAGCAGCCCCCGGGGACTAGCGGGAAGGACAGATACGCAGTATTTT. As protein: CASSPRGLAGRTDTQYF.

The chain is built from TRBV6-2 or TRBV6-3 and TRBJ2-4; D might be TRBD1 or TRBD2, each matching 5 bases. The CDR3 length is 17 residues. Germline CDR1 reads MNHEY; CDR2 reads SVGEGT. Trimming pared 0 bases from V and 6 bases from J, leaving 18 bases between. This CDR3 is CASSYSRGFEDGNIQYF. CDR3 nucleotide sequence: TGTGCCAGCAGTTACTCGAGGGGATTTGAAGATGGAAACATTCAGTACTTC.